This T cell receptor (beta chain) was found in a study of OX40 agonist ivuxolimab in advanced cancers. About the research overall: Clinicians treated patients with ivuxolimab, an agonistic anti-OX40 (CD134) antibody. The study, taken as a whole, reports: Those patients achieving a partial response at 0.1-3.0 mg/kg showed among the lowest clonal expansion. In the expanded peripheral T cells, antigen specificity was never determined.

Generated by immunoSEQ multiplex PCR, the TCRdb table keeps only in-frame clones and is missing some. The table lists about 82,000 clones, roughly 83% of them singletons. V shed 6 bases and J shed 1 base, with 12 bases lying between them. The germline CDR1 and CDR2 sequences are SNHLY and FYNNEI. This CDR3 has 14 amino acids. Remarks on this clone: Its antigen is currently unknown.

Here the sequenced sample was CD4+ or CD8+ T cells sorted from blood, taken in a trial of the OX40 agonist ivuxolimab. This sequence originates from an adult with an advanced solid tumor such as melanoma, head and neck, liver or kidney cancer. V and J are TRBV2 and TRBJ2-5, with D maybe TRBD1 (6 bases). The CDR3 sequence: CASSEQGPQETQYF. CDR3 nucleotide sequence: TGTGCCAGCAGCGAACAGGGACCCCAAGAGACCCAGTACTTC.